Presented here are 6 T cell receptor beta chains from one specimen sequenced in a study of CD8+ T cells in alopecia areata. The time point denotes: mouse skin 6 weeks after grafting, around onset of hair loss. As the sequencing template, cDNA was produced by extracting RNA and reverse transcribing it. Produced via immunoSEQ multiplex PCR; TCRdb's table is partial and in-frame only. In total the sample includes roughly 1,800 clones, none of them seen once. Sequences were derived from skin, sampled at week 6. The source is a C3H/HeJ mouse with alopecia areata. The strain's MHC type: H2-k.

This clone was seen at least ten times. Genes and germline are mouse. The read gets to within 3 residues of the CDR3 end, and the germline J gene fills in the rest. The chain employs TRBV16 and TRBJ1-6, with 11 positions matching TRBD1. TRBJ1-6 is an ORF; its function is uncertain. Trimming removed 0 bases from V and 5 bases from J; junction bases left unmatched: 3. Germline V CDR1 and CDR2: SGHSA, FRNQAP. The length of the CDR3 is 17 residues. The CDR3 loop is CASSLDEGQGDNSPLYF. CDR3 DNA, as far as it was read: TGTGCAAGCAGCTTAGATGAGGGACAGGGGGATAATTCGCCC.

Sample share makes this clone medium-sized (0.01 to 0.1%). Gene names refer to mouse genes. The CDR3 end falls 3 residues outside the read, so it is completed with the germline J gene. V gene TRBV1 combines with J gene TRBJ1-6; 11 positions match TRBD1. TRBJ1-6 carries the ORF label, with uncertain function. CDR1 is NSQYPW, CDR2 LRSPGD, per germline (reference sequence). This CDR3 has 16 residues. V lost 3 bases, J lost 7 bases, and 5 bases stayed unmatched. CDR3 sequence reads: CTCSARTGGANSPLYF. The CDR3 bases that were read are TGCACCTGCAGTGCCCGGACAGGGGGCGCGAATTCGCCC.

This clone was counted ten times or more. Gene names follow the mouse nomenclature. The read terminates 4 residues ahead of where the CDR3 ends, so the germline J gene completes it. This chain connects TRBV13-3 to TRBJ1-2; TRBD1 might be the D (5 bases). The CDR3 has 12 amino acids. Trimming stripped 5 bases from V and 1 base from J, with 6 bases between. The germline CDR1 and CDR2 sequences are NNHDY and SYVADS. The CDR3 protein is CASSQGNSDYTF. CDR3 bases read: TGTGCCAGCAGCCAGGGAAACTCC.

This clone is labeled as medium-sized. Gene and germline names: mouse. The missing CDR3 end, 4 residues past where the read stops, is filled in from the germline J gene. The genes are TRBV16 and TRBJ2-5, with 8 bases that match TRBD1. Germline V gene data show CDR1 as SGHSA and CDR2 as FRNQAP. The CDR3 extends over 15 amino acids. Incomplete CDR3 DNA: TGTGCAAGCAGCTTAGATCCAGGGGGCAAAGAC. Translated, it gives CASSLDPGGKD. In full, the CDR3 reads CASSLDPGGKDTQYF.

This clone was observed a handful of times. Gene labels here are mouse ones. The read terminates 4 residues ahead of where the CDR3 ends, so the germline J gene completes it. This chain joins TRBV5 and TRBJ2-3, with 7 bases lining up with TRBD1. V shed 0 bases and J 1 base; nucleotides not matched to a gene: 1. The CDR3 has 15 residues. In germline, CDR1 is LGHNA, CDR2 YNLKQL (reference sequence). CDR3 sequence reads: CASSQDGTGAETLYF. CDR3 DNA (partial): TGTGCCAGCAGCCAAGATGGGACAGGTGCAGAA.

This clone was detected ten times or more. Gene names are mouse gene names. The CDR3 end is not reached by the read, which stops 4 residues before it; the germline J gene fills it in. The gene calls are TRBV19 and TRBJ2-4; 9 bases align to TRBD1. Germline-derived CDR1 and CDR2 are FNHDT and SITEND (reference sequence). The CDR3 covers 14 residues. This CDR3 is CASSPTGGWNTLYF. The DNA read from the CDR3 is TGTGCCAGCAGCCCTACAGGGGGCTGGAAC. The full variable domain, in which reference TRBV19 and TRBJ2-4 provide the parts outside the CDR3, is GGIITQTPKFLIGQEGQKLTLKCQQNFNHDTMYWYRQDSGKGLRLIYYSITENDLQKGDLSEGYDASREKKSSFSLTVTSAQKNEMAVFLCASSPTGGWNTLYFGAGTRLSVL.